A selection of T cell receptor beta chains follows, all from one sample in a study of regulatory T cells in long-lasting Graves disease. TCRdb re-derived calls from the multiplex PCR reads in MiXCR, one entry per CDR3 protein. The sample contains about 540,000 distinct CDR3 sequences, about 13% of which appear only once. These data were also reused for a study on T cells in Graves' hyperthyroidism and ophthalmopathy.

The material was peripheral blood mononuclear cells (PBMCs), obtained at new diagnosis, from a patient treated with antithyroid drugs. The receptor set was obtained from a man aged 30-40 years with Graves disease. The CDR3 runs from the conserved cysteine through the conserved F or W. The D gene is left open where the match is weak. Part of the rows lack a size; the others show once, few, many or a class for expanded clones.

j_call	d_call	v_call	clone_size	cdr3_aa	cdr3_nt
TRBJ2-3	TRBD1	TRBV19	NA	CASHSDRASTDTQYF	TGTGCCAGCCACTCGGACAGGGCGAGCACAGATACGCAGTATTTT
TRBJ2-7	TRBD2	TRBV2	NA	CASSEERGSYEQYF	TGTGCCAGCAGTGAAGAGCGGGGCAGCTACGAGCAGTACTTC
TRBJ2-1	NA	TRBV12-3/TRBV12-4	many	CASSLRRPPRDEQFF	TGTGCCAGCAGTTTACGTCGGCCACCCAGAGATGAGCAGTTCTTC
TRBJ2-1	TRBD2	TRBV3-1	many	CASSPLGPAGVNEQFF	TGTGCCAGCAGCCCCTTGGGCCCAGCGGGAGTCAATGAGCAGTTCTTC
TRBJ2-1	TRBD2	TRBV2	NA	CASTPSEASGKNEQFF	TGTGCCAGCACTCCCAGCGAGGCTAGCGGGAAAAATGAGCAGTTCTTC
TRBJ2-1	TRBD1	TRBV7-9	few	CASSSAGQGFANEQFF	TGTGCCAGCAGCTCGGCGGGACAGGGTTTTGCCAATGAGCAGTTCTTC
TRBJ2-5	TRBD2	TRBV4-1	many	CASSQDMGTSGRAGETQYF	TGCGCCAGCAGCCAAGATATGGGGACTAGCGGGAGGGCCGGCGAGACCCAGTACTTC
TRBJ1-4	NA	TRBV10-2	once	CASSRLGGERLFF	TGCGCCAGCAGCAGACTGGGGGGTGAAAGACTGTTTTTT
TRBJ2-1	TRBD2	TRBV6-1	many	CASSDWREGQFF	TGTGCCAGCAGTGACTGGCGGGAGGGCCAGTTCTTC
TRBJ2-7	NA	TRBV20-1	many	CSARDEGHYSGEQYF	TGCAGTGCTAGAGATGAAGGTCATTACTCTGGGGAGCAGTACTTC
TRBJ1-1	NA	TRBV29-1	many	CSVALSAAAFF	TGCAGCGTTGCTTTATCGGCAGCAGCTTTCTTT
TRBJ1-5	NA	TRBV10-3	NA	CAIPPTQHF	TGTGCCATCCCTCCGACCCAGCATTTT
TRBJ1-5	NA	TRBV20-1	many	CSAQNSGNQPQHF	TGCAGTGCTCAGAACAGCGGCAATCAGCCCCAGCATTTT
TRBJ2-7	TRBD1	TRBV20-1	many	CSADRGRGSEQYF	TGCAGTGCGGACAGGGGAAGAGGGAGCGAGCAGTACTTC
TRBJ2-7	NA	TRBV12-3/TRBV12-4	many	CASSFASSYEQYF	TGTGCCAGCAGTTTCGCAAGTTCCTACGAGCAGTACTTC
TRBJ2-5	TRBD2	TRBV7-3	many	CASSLLGGGLETQYF	TGTGCCAGCAGCTTACTGGGGGGGGGATTAGAGACCCAGTACTTC
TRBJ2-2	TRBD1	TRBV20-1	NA	CSASRTGPGGELFF	TGCAGTGCTAGTCGGACAGGCCCAGGGGGGGAGCTGTTTTTT
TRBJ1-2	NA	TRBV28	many	CASRLGGPPARGYTF	TGTGCCAGCAGACTAGGGGGGCCTCCCGCGCGGGGCTACACCTTC
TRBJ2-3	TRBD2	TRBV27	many	CASSSPTSSDTQYF	TGTGCCAGCAGTTCTCCGACTAGCTCAGATACGCAGTATTTT
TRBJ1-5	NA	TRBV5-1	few	CASSFLPNTRAFGNQPQHF	TGCGCCAGCAGCTTCCTCCCCAATACCAGGGCTTTTGGCAATCAGCCCCAGCATTTT
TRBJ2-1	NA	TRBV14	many	CASSQVTTSFQFF	TGTGCCAGCAGCCAAGTAACTACTAGCTTCCAGTTCTTC
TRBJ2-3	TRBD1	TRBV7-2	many	CASSSKSRGHTSTDTQYF	TGTGCCAGCAGCTCGAAAAGCAGGGGGCACACTAGCACAGATACGCAGTATTTT
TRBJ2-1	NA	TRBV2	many	CALRQAASSYNEQFF	TGTGCCCTCCGGCAGGCAGCGAGCTCCTACAATGAGCAGTTCTTC
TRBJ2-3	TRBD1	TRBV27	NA	CASSTGGWTDTQYF	TGTGCCAGCAGCACAGGGGGATGGACAGATACGCAGTATTTT
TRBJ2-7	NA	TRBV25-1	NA	CASSEKGPISYEQYF	TGTGCCAGCAGTGAAAAGGGCCCAATCTCCTACGAGCAGTACTTC
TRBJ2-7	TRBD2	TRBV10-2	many	CASSESGGRGEQYF	TGCGCCAGCAGTGAGTCCGGCGGGAGGGGCGAGCAGTACTTC
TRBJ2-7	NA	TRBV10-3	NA	CAIGDGGRVERYF	TGTGCCATCGGCGACGGAGGGCGTGTAGAGCGGTACTTC
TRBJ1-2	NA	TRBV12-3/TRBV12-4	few	CASSLSGQNYGYTF	TGTGCCAGCAGTTTAAGTGGTCAGAACTATGGCTACACCTTC
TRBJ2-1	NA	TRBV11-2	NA	CASSRGPHYNEQFF	TGTGCCAGCTCGCGGGGCCCCCACTACAATGAGCAGTTCTTC
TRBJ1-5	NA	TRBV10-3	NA	CAISPGRGQPQHF	TGTGCCATCAGTCCGGGCCGGGGTCAGCCCCAGCATTTT
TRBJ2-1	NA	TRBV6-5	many	CASSYGQGSYNEQFF	TGTGCCAGCAGTTACGGGCAGGGCTCCTACAATGAGCAGTTCTTC
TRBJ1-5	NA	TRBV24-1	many	CATSDFGFQPQHF	TGTGCCACCAGTGATTTTGGCTTTCAGCCCCAGCATTTT
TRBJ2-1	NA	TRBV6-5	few	CASSYARAGSNEQFF	TGTGCCAGCAGTTACGCAAGGGCAGGGAGCAATGAGCAGTTCTTC
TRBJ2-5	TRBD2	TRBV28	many	CASSFRAGVRETQYF	TGTGCCAGCAGTTTCCGAGCGGGAGTGCGTGAGACCCAGTACTTC
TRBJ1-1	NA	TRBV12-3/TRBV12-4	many	CASSARVLRNTEAFF	TGTGCCAGCAGTGCAAGGGTCTTGCGGAACACTGAAGCTTTCTTT
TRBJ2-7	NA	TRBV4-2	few	CASSQGQPFEQYF	TGTGCCAGCAGCCAGGGGCAGCCCTTCGAGCAGTACTTC
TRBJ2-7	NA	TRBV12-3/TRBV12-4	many	CASSLQGPWDEQYF	TGTGCCAGCAGTTTACAGGGCCCATGGGACGAGCAGTACTTC
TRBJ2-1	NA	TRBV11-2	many	CASSLQDYNEQFF	TGTGCCAGCAGCCTCCAGGACTACAATGAGCAGTTCTTC
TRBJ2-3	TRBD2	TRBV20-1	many	CSAGTSDTDTQYF	TGCAGTGCTGGGACTAGCGACACAGATACGCAGTATTTT
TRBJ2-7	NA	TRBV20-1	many	CSATQSYEQYF	TGCAGTGCTACCCAATCCTACGAGCAGTACTTC
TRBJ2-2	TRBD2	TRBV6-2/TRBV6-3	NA	CASTLTSGSIWTGELFF	TGTGCCAGCACTTTGACTAGCGGGAGTATATGGACCGGGGAGCTGTTTTTT
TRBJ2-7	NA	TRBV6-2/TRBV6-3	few	CASSPSDRADEQYF	TGTGCCAGCAGTCCCAGTGACCGCGCAGACGAGCAGTACTTC
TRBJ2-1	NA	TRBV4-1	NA	CASSQYGGIIYNEQFF	TGCGCCAGCAGCCAGTATGGTGGGATCATCTACAATGAGCAGTTCTTC
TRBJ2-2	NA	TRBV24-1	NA	CATSDLTGRAGELFF	TGTGCCACCAGTGATTTGACAGGGAGGGCCGGGGAGCTGTTTTTT
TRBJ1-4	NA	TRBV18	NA	CASSRDRNNEKLFF	TGTGCCAGCTCGCGCGACAGGAATAATGAAAAACTGTTTTTT
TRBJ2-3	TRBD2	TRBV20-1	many	CSARILRTSVTDTQYF	TGCAGTGCTAGGATCTTAAGGACTAGCGTCACAGATACGCAGTATTTT
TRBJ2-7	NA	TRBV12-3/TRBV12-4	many	CASRNAGLGSEQYF	TGTGCCAGCAGGAATGCGGGGCTCGGCAGCGAGCAGTACTTC
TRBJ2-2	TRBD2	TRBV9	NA	CASSAGTSGGTGELFF	TGTGCCAGCAGCGCGGGGACTAGCGGGGGCACCGGGGAGCTGTTTTTT
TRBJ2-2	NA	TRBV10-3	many	CAITTRNTGELFF	TGTGCCATCACCACAAGGAACACCGGGGAGCTGTTTTTT
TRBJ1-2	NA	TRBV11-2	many	CASSLEQGPHGYTF	TGTGCCAGCAGCTTAGAGCAGGGTCCCCATGGCTACACCTTC
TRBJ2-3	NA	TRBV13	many	CASSLPSLGDTQYF	TGTGCCAGCAGCTTACCCTCATTGGGAGATACGCAGTATTTT
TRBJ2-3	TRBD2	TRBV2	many	CASGRLAGKDTQYF	TGTGCCAGCGGAAGACTAGCGGGAAAGGATACGCAGTATTTT
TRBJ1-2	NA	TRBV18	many	CASSPGPSLAF	TGTGCCAGCTCACCAGGACCCTCCTTGGCCTTC
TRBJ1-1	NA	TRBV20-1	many	CSARDIFRAGEGNTEAFF	TGCAGTGCTAGAGATATCTTTCGGGCGGGGGAGGGAAACACTGAAGCTTTCTTT
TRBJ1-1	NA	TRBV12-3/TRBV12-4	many	CASSLGWTEAFF	TGTGCCAGCAGCTTGGGGTGGACTGAAGCTTTCTTT
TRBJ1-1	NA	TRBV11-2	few	CASSLRRGPPPAFF	TGTGCCAGCAGTCTTAGAAGGGGACCTCCCCCGGCTTTCTTT
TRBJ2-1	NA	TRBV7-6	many	CASSLSQGSSYNEQFF	TGTGCCAGCAGCTTATCTCAGGGGAGCTCCTACAATGAGCAGTTCTTC
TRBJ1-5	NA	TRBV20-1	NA	CSARDDEGNQPQHF	TGCAGTGCTAGAGATGACGAGGGAAATCAGCCCCAGCATTTT
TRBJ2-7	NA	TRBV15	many	CATSRDKGRSYEQYF	TGTGCCACCAGCAGAGATAAGGGACGGTCCTACGAGCAGTACTTC